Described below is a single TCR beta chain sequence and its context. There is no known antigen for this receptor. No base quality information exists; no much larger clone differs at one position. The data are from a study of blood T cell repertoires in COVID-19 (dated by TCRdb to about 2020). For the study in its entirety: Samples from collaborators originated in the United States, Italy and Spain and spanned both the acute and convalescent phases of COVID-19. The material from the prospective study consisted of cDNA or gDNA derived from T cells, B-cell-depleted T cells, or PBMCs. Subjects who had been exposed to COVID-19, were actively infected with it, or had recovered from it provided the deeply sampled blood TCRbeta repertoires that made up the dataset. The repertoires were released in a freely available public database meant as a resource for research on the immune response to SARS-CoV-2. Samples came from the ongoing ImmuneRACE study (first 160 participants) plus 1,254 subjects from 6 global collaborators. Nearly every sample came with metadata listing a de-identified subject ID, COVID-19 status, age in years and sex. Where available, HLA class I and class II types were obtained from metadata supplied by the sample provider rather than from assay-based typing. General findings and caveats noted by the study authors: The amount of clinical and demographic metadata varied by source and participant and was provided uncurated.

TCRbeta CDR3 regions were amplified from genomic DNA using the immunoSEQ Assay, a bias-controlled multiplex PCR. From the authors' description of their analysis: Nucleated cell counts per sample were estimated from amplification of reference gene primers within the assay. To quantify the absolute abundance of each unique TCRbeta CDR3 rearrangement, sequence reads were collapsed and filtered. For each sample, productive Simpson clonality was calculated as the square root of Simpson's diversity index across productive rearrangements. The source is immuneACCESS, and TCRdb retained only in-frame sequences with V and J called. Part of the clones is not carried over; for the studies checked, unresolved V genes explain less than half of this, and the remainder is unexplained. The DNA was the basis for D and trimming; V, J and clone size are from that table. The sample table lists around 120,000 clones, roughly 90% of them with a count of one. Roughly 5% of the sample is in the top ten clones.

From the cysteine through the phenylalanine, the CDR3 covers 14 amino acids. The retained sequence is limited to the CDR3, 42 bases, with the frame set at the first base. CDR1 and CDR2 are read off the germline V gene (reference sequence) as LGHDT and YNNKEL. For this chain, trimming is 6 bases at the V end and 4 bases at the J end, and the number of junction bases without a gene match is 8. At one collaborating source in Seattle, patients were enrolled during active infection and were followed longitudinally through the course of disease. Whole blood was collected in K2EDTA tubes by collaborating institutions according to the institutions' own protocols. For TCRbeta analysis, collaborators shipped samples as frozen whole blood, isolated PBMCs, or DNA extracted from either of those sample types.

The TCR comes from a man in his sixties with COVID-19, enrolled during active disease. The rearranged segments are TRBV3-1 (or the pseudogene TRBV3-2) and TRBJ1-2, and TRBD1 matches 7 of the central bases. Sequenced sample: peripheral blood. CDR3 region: CASSRTGWVYGYTF. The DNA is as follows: TGTGCCAGCAGTCGGACAGGCTGGGTCTATGGCTACACCTTC.